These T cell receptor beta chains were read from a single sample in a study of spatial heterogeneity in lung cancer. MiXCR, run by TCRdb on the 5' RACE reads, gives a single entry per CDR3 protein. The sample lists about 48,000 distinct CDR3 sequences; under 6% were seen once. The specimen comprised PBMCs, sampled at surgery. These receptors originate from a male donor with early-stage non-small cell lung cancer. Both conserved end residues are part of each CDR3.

CASTRDYSLGYTF | TRBJ1-2 | TRBV6-1
CASNRPIPYEQYF | TRBJ2-7 | TRBV28
CATSRDSPQETQYF | TRBJ2-5 | TRBV15
CATSESLAATYNEQFF | TRBJ2-1 | TRBV24-1
CASSFSQGTEAFF | TRBJ1-1 | TRBV12-3/TRBV12-4
CASRPLAGMLYEQYF | TRBJ2-7 | TRBV7-2
CASSLNLAGGRNEQFF | TRBJ2-1 | TRBV7-9
CASSSDRSGQGLREQYF | TRBJ2-7 | TRBV7-9
CASSEAHLLSQTSWTVAKNIQYF | TRBJ2-4 | TRBV2
CASSLSPPILASRSGANVLTF | TRBJ2-6 | TRBV27
CALRPGRISPLHF | TRBJ1-6 | TRBV30
CASSSGTRPLIFEQYF | TRBJ2-7 | TRBV5-1
CASSPGLLPTTEETQYF | TRBJ2-5 | TRBV5-1
CASSESPAGAGADTQYF | TRBJ2-3 | TRBV10-1
CASSQVRTGGGDEQFF | TRBJ2-1 | TRBV4-2
CASSLLDGPGNTIYF | TRBJ1-3 | TRBV9
CASSLVQTDTQYF | TRBJ2-3 | TRBV7-9
CASNVDPGNTEAFF | TRBJ1-1 | TRBV12-3/TRBV12-4
CASSPALGEVSNQPQHF | TRBJ1-5 | TRBV19
CASSQVWGLRGEAFF | TRBJ1-1 | TRBV3-1
CASSYRKNWSNEQFF | TRBJ2-1 | TRBV6-6
CASIPLGQGSDGYTF | TRBJ1-2 | TRBV28
CSVSPGTGVQETQYF | TRBJ2-5 | TRBV20-1
CATSTRDRVSEQYF | TRBJ2-7 | TRBV15
CSVLHWSQYF | TRBJ2-5 | TRBV29-1
CASSDPDRGKDGYTF | TRBJ1-2 | TRBV2
CAWDPLFHRGAPEGGYTF | TRBJ1-2 | TRBV30
CSAGPGAWGNEQFF | TRBJ2-1 | TRBV20-1
CATSDLRTVEAFF | TRBJ1-1 | TRBV24-1
CASSSGGLNEQFF | TRBJ2-1 | TRBV9
CASSHPTVPNTGELFF | TRBJ2-2 | TRBV5-4
CSALTSGNYEQYF | TRBJ2-7 | TRBV20-1
CASSPLSGVPKPNEQFF | TRBJ2-1 | TRBV3-1
CASSIDTEYGYTF | TRBJ1-2 | TRBV19
CASSYSNNQPQHF | TRBJ1-5 | TRBV6-5
CASSPGTGGGWSETQYF | TRBJ2-5 | TRBV12-3/TRBV12-4
CAWRTQGARFYGYTF | TRBJ1-2 | TRBV30
CASSQDRNTEAFF | TRBJ1-1 | TRBV4-3
CALGDRGLGKQFF | TRBJ2-1 | TRBV28
CASSFQSSSYEQYF | TRBJ2-7 | TRBV7-9
CASSQSPAAGSKNIQYF | TRBJ2-4 | TRBV14
CASSRQAGNTEAFF | TRBJ1-1 | TRBV5-1
CASSLRRSVRDTQYF | TRBJ2-3 | TRBV7-2
CAISEAGNTQYF | TRBJ2-3 | TRBV10-3
CASSLLGAYTDTQYF | TRBJ2-3 | TRBV7-9
CATSSSGRKDEQFF | TRBJ2-1 | TRBV24-1
CSVESDRVGEKLFF | TRBJ1-4 | TRBV29-1
CASSELAGTDTQYF | TRBJ2-3 | TRBV6-1
CAISTTGTGGTGELFF | TRBJ2-2 | TRBV10-3
CASSSPSGRVQGHEQYF | TRBJ2-7 | TRBV5-1